Listed below are T cell receptor beta chains from one sample, sequenced in a study of blood T cell repertoires in COVID-19. Libraries were prepared by immunoSEQ multiplex PCR; TCRdb keeps only in-frame clonotypes and omits some of them. Of around 94,000 clones in the sample, 91% were seen once. Material for sequencing was peripheral blood. Every receptor here comes from a young man with acute or convalescent COVID-19. The CDR3 runs from the conserved cysteine through the conserved F or W. The order of the fields is CDR3 protein, CDR3 DNA, clone size, V gene, J gene, D gene, CDR3 length. The D gene is left open where the match is weak. Some rows have no size entry. The others give once, few or many, or a class for an expanded clone.

CDR3 protein: CASSSTGTGRWETQYF
CDR3 DNA: TGTGCCAGCAGTTCCACCGGGACAGGACGATGGGAGACCCAGTACTTC
clone size: few
V gene: TRBV6-5
J gene: TRBJ2-5
D gene: TRBD1
CDR3 length: 16

CDR3 protein: CASSYPIGGGNGYTF
CDR3 DNA: TGTGCCAGCAGTTACCCCATCGGGGGGGGGAACGGCTACACCTTC
clone size: NA
V gene: TRBV6-8
J gene: TRBJ1-2
D gene: NA
CDR3 length: 15

CDR3 protein: CASKGTGVGNEKLFF
CDR3 DNA: TGTGCCAGCAAAGGGACAGGGGTTGGTAATGAAAAACTGTTTTTT
clone size: NA
V gene: TRBV2
J gene: TRBJ1-4
D gene: TRBD1
CDR3 length: 15

CDR3 protein: CATSREGGPGNTIYF
CDR3 DNA: TGTGCCACCAGCAGAGAAGGGGGCCCTGGAAACACCATATATTTT
clone size: NA
V gene: TRBV15
J gene: TRBJ1-3
D gene: TRBD1
CDR3 length: 15

CDR3 protein: CSASGLAVYNEQFF
CDR3 DNA: TGCAGCGCATCGGGACTAGCGGTCTACAATGAGCAGTTCTTC
clone size: NA
V gene: TRBV29-1
J gene: TRBJ2-1
D gene: TRBD2
CDR3 length: 14

CDR3 protein: CASSIVGQGVSNQPQHF
CDR3 DNA: TGTGCCAGTAGTATAGTTGGACAGGGAGTGAGCAATCAGCCCCAGCATTTT
clone size: once
V gene: TRBV19
J gene: TRBJ1-5
D gene: TRBD1
CDR3 length: 17

CDR3 protein: CASSLDWGLGTDTQYF
CDR3 DNA: TGTGCCAGCAGCTTAGATTGGGGGCTGGGCACAGATACGCAGTATTTT
clone size: NA
V gene: TRBV7-2
J gene: TRBJ2-3
D gene: NA
CDR3 length: 16

CDR3 protein: CASSLAGEADTQYF
CDR3 DNA: TGTGCCAGTTCTTTAGCGGGGGAAGCAGATACGCAGTATTTT
clone size: NA
V gene: TRBV19
J gene: TRBJ2-3
D gene: TRBD2
CDR3 length: 14

CDR3 protein: CASSPETGGNTEAFF
CDR3 DNA: TGTGCCAGCTCACCCGAGACAGGGGGGAACACTGAAGCTTTCTTT
clone size: NA
V gene: TRBV18
J gene: TRBJ1-1
D gene: TRBD1
CDR3 length: 15

CDR3 protein: CASSQRSQGAYEQYF
CDR3 DNA: TGTGCCAGCAGTCAGAGATCGCAGGGGGCGTACGAGCAGTACTTC
clone size: NA
V gene: TRBV13
J gene: TRBJ2-7
D gene: TRBD1
CDR3 length: 15

CDR3 protein: CASSPLVTGTGYTF
CDR3 DNA: TGCGCCAGCAGCCCGTTAGTTACAGGAACAGGCTACACCTTC
clone size: NA
V gene: TRBV5-1
J gene: TRBJ1-2
D gene: NA
CDR3 length: 14

CDR3 protein: CASSYLGTGGSEQYF
CDR3 DNA: TGTGCCAGTAGCTACTTGGGGACAGGGGGCAGCGAGCAGTACTTC
clone size: NA
V gene: TRBV19
J gene: TRBJ2-7
D gene: TRBD1
CDR3 length: 15

CDR3 protein: CASSMIGQGDSPLHF
CDR3 DNA: TGTGCCAGTAGTATGATTGGGCAGGGTGATTCACCCCTCCACTTT
clone size: NA
V gene: TRBV19
J gene: TRBJ1-6
D gene: NA
CDR3 length: 15

CDR3 protein: CASSPSGGHTDTQYF
CDR3 DNA: TGTGCCAGCTCACCTAGCGGGGGCCACACAGATACGCAGTATTTT
clone size: NA
V gene: TRBV18
J gene: TRBJ2-3
D gene: TRBD2
CDR3 length: 15

CDR3 protein: CASSGRTVGDTEAFF
CDR3 DNA: TGTGCCAGCAGTGGACGGACAGTGGGGGACACTGAAGCTTTCTTT
clone size: NA
V gene: TRBV25-1
J gene: TRBJ1-1
D gene: NA
CDR3 length: 15

CDR3 protein: CASSMGTGDTQYF
CDR3 DNA: TGTGCCAGTAGTATGGGAACAGGGGATACGCAGTATTTT
clone size: NA
V gene: TRBV19
J gene: TRBJ2-3
D gene: NA
CDR3 length: 13

CDR3 protein: CASSFQQGMNTEAFF
CDR3 DNA: TGTGCCAGCAGCTTCCAACAGGGCATGAACACTGAAGCTTTCTTT
clone size: NA
V gene: TRBV11-2
J gene: TRBJ1-1
D gene: NA
CDR3 length: 15

CDR3 protein: CASSEGHRELNYGYTF
CDR3 DNA: TGTGCCAGCAGTGAGGGGCACAGAGAATTAAACTATGGCTACACCTTC
clone size: NA
V gene: TRBV25-1
J gene: TRBJ1-2
D gene: NA
CDR3 length: 16

CDR3 protein: CASSSQGLDGYTF
CDR3 DNA: TGTGCCAGCAGCTCACAGGGGTTGGATGGCTACACCTTC
clone size: once
V gene: TRBV7-9
J gene: TRBJ1-2
D gene: TRBD1
CDR3 length: 13

CDR3 protein: CASSFRGGHNGYTF
CDR3 DNA: TGTGCCAGCAGTTTTCGGGGGGGGCACAATGGCTACACCTTC
clone size: NA
V gene: TRBV27
J gene: TRBJ1-2
D gene: NA
CDR3 length: 14

CDR3 protein: CASRRDSTNYGYTF
CDR3 DNA: TGCGCCAGCAGAAGGGACAGCACGAACTATGGCTACACCTTC
clone size: NA
V gene: TRBV5-1
J gene: TRBJ1-2
D gene: TRBD1
CDR3 length: 14

CDR3 protein: CASSQVTGGSTDTQYF
CDR3 DNA: TGTGCCAGCAGCCAAGTGACGGGAGGCTCCACAGATACGCAGTATTTT
clone size: NA
V gene: TRBV3-1/TRBV3-2
J gene: TRBJ2-3
D gene: TRBD2
CDR3 length: 16

CDR3 protein: CASSIGGSMDEQFF
CDR3 DNA: TGTGCCAGTAGTATAGGAGGGAGTATGGATGAGCAGTTCTTC
clone size: NA
V gene: TRBV19
J gene: TRBJ2-1
D gene: NA
CDR3 length: 14

CDR3 protein: CASSLISGGYNEQFF
CDR3 DNA: TGTGCCAGCAGCTTAATTAGCGGGGGGTACAATGAGCAGTTCTTC
clone size: NA
V gene: TRBV7-9
J gene: TRBJ2-1
D gene: TRBD2
CDR3 length: 15

CDR3 protein: CASGPGLAESGELFF
CDR3 DNA: TGTGCTAGTGGACCGGGACTAGCAGAGTCCGGGGAGCTGTTTTTT
clone size: NA
V gene: TRBV12-5
J gene: TRBJ2-2
D gene: TRBD2
CDR3 length: 15

CDR3 protein: CASSIQDPMGYTF
CDR3 DNA: TGTGCCAGCAGTATACAGGATCCCATGGGCTACACCTTC
clone size: NA
V gene: TRBV5-7
J gene: TRBJ1-2
D gene: NA
CDR3 length: 13

CDR3 protein: CASSRTSGSTDTQYF
CDR3 DNA: TGTGCCAGCAGCCGGACTAGCGGGAGTACAGATACGCAGTATTTT
clone size: NA
V gene: TRBV5-4
J gene: TRBJ2-3
D gene: TRBD2
CDR3 length: 15

CDR3 protein: CASSYQGNTIYF
CDR3 DNA: TGTGCCAGCAGTTACCAGGGAAACACCATATATTTT
clone size: NA
V gene: TRBV6-2/TRBV6-3
J gene: TRBJ1-3
D gene: NA
CDR3 length: 12

CDR3 protein: CASSPGQGVYEQYF
CDR3 DNA: TGTGCCAGCTCACCGGGACAGGGGGTTTACGAGCAGTACTTC
clone size: NA
V gene: TRBV18
J gene: TRBJ2-7
D gene: TRBD1
CDR3 length: 14

CDR3 protein: CASSPDRGQRETQYF
CDR3 DNA: TGTGCCAGCAGCCCGGACAGGGGGCAAAGAGAGACCCAGTACTTC
clone size: NA
V gene: TRBV11-2
J gene: TRBJ2-5
D gene: TRBD1
CDR3 length: 15

CDR3 protein: CASSQGQGSYNEQFF
CDR3 DNA: TGCGCCAGCAGCCAGGGACAGGGTTCCTACAATGAGCAGTTCTTC
clone size: NA
V gene: TRBV5-1
J gene: TRBJ2-1
D gene: TRBD1
CDR3 length: 15

CDR3 protein: CASSLSLTGQSNTEAFF
CDR3 DNA: TGCGCCAGCAGCTTGTCCCTGACGGGACAGAGTAACACTGAAGCTTTCTTT
clone size: NA
V gene: TRBV5-1
J gene: TRBJ1-1
D gene: TRBD1
CDR3 length: 17

CDR3 protein: CASSLQATKAGNSPLHF
CDR3 DNA: TGTGCCAGCAGCCTACAAGCTACTAAAGCCGGGAATTCACCCCTCCACTTT
clone size: NA
V gene: TRBV11-3
J gene: TRBJ1-6
D gene: NA
CDR3 length: 17

CDR3 protein: CASSLKGILAGRNNEQFF
CDR3 DNA: TGTGCCAGCAGCTTAAAGGGAATCCTAGCGGGGAGAAACAATGAGCAGTTCTTC
clone size: NA
V gene: TRBV7-6
J gene: TRBJ2-1
D gene: TRBD2
CDR3 length: 18

CDR3 protein: CASSEVGTGDQPQHF
CDR3 DNA: TGTGCCAGCAGTGAAGTTGGGACAGGGGACCAGCCCCAGCATTTT
clone size: NA
V gene: TRBV6-1
J gene: TRBJ1-5
D gene: TRBD1
CDR3 length: 15

CDR3 protein: CASSSLDGNSPLHF
CDR3 DNA: TGTGCCAGCTCATCCCTAGATGGGAATTCACCCCTCCACTTT
clone size: NA
V gene: TRBV18
J gene: TRBJ1-6
D gene: NA
CDR3 length: 14

CDR3 protein: CASSSGTGYSNQPQHF
CDR3 DNA: TGTGCCAGCAGCTCCGGGACAGGGTATAGCAATCAGCCCCAGCATTTT
clone size: NA
V gene: TRBV5-5
J gene: TRBJ1-5
D gene: TRBD1
CDR3 length: 16

CDR3 protein: CASSEGTGMYEKLFF
CDR3 DNA: TGTGCCAGCAGCGAGGGGACAGGGATGTATGAAAAACTGTTTTTT
clone size: NA
V gene: TRBV2
J gene: TRBJ1-4
D gene: TRBD1
CDR3 length: 15

CDR3 protein: CASGRLLTGELFF
CDR3 DNA: TGCGCCAGCGGCCGACTCCTCACCGGGGAGCTGTTTTTT
clone size: NA
V gene: TRBV10-1
J gene: TRBJ2-2
D gene: NA
CDR3 length: 13

CDR3 protein: CASSLGPGPKNTEAFF
CDR3 DNA: TGTGCCAGCAGTTTAGGTCCAGGCCCGAAGAACACTGAAGCTTTCTTT
clone size: NA
V gene: TRBV27
J gene: TRBJ1-1
D gene: NA
CDR3 length: 16

CDR3 protein: CASRSPSFAGGTATQYF
CDR3 DNA: TGTGCCAGCAGATCCCCCAGTTTTGCGGGGGGGACAGCCACCCAGTACTTC
clone size: NA
V gene: TRBV11-2
J gene: TRBJ2-5
D gene: TRBD2
CDR3 length: 17

CDR3 protein: CASRSGGRSGEQFF
CDR3 DNA: TGTGCCAGCCGGAGCGGGGGCAGGTCGGGTGAGCAGTTCTTC
clone size: many
V gene: TRBV7-9
J gene: TRBJ2-1
D gene: TRBD2
CDR3 length: 14

CDR3 protein: CASSLANTEAFF
CDR3 DNA: TGTGCCAGCAGTTTGGCGAACACTGAAGCTTTCTTT
clone size: NA
V gene: TRBV12-3/TRBV12-4
J gene: TRBJ1-1
D gene: NA
CDR3 length: 12